Listed here is a single T cell receptor beta chain. Participants' reported clinical history set cohort assignment. The sample originates from a study of blood T cell repertoires in COVID-19. Across the study: Whether acute or convalescent, the COVID-19 samples came from the United States, Italy and Spain.

Authors' data handling: Reference gene primer amplification in the assay estimated nucleated cell counts. Assay used: immunoSEQ multiplex PCR; TCRdb lists only in-frame clones, some missing. That table furnishes V, J and clone size, whereas the DNA furnished D and trimming. The data show about 380,000 clones, roughly 87% seen once. V dropped 3 bases and J dropped 8; count of bases not matched to a gene: 5. Germline CDR1 KGHSY, CDR2 FQNENV. The CDR3 extends over 13 amino acids. The chain recombines TRBV16 with TRBJ1-1, with 8 bases identical to TRBD1. This clonotype originated in a woman between 25 and 40 years old who had recovered from COVID-19. Specimen: PBMCs or T cells enriched from blood (not recorded which). CDR3 protein: CASSQTGEAEAFF. In DNA form, the CDR3 reads TGTGCCAGCAGCCAGACAGGGGAGGCGGAAGCTTTCTTT.